Listed here are 21 T cell receptor beta chains from one sample, sequenced in a study of cytomegalovirus exposure and HLA in healthy donors (dated by TCRdb to 2016 to 2017). The method was the immunoSEQ multiplex PCR assay. A mixture of 60 forward primers for TCR Vbeta segments and 13 reverse primers for TCR Jbeta segments was used in the multiplex PCR. Entries here come from immuneACCESS through TCRdb and include only in-frame sequences with V and J called. Some clones fail to appear in such tables; in the studies checked, an unresolved V gene covers under half of the shortfall, and the cause of the remainder is unknown. This sample's table carries 150,000 or so clones. The top ten clonotypes cover over 1.5% of the sample. The material sequenced was PBMCs. These TCRs come from a man between 18 and 29 years old in good health and CMV-seronegative.

The chain couples TRBV6-6 to TRBJ2-5; 7 nucleotides line up with TRBD1. Germline values: CDR1 MNHNY, CDR2 SVGAGI (reference sequence). V was clipped by 6 bases and J by 2 bases; unmatched bases: 3. CDR3 length equals 13 residues. CDR3 loop: CASRETGQETQYF. In DNA form, the CDR3 reads TGTGCCAGCAGGGAGACAGGGCAAGAGACCCAGTACTTC.

This chain connects TRBV4-3 to TRBJ2-5; the match to TRBD1 covers 10 bases. Germline trimming cut 3 bases from V and 4 bases from J; bases unmatched to any gene: 5. Germline V gene lookup returns CDR1 LGHNA and CDR2 YSLEER. The CDR3 has 15 amino acids. In DNA, the CDR3 is TGCGCCAGCAGCCATGGGGACAGGGGAGGAGAGACCCAGTACTTC. Translation gives CASSHGDRGGETQYF.

The V call is TRBV10-3, the J call TRBJ2-6, with 8 bases identical to TRBD2. Per germline, CDR1 ENHRY and CDR2 SYGVKD. There are 15 residues in the CDR3. Unmatched junction bases numbered 5, after V lost 8 bases and J lost 2 bases. CDR3 coding DNA: TGTGCCATCCGAGCGGGGGAGGCTGGGGCCAACGTCCTGACTTTC. It specifies CAIRAGEAGANVLTF.

The chain has TRBV15 and TRBJ2-1, with 7 bases identical to TRBD1. The ends lost 0 bases at V and 0 bases at J; junction bases unmatched: 2. This CDR3 spans 16 amino acids. Per the germline V gene, CDR1 is LNHNV and CDR2 is YYDKDF (reference sequence). CDR3 in DNA: TGTGCCACCAGCAGAGATAACAGGGGCTCCTACAATGAGCAGTTCTTC. This translates into CATSRDNRGSYNEQFF.

The chain links TRBV7-6 to TRBJ2-3; 8 bases fit TRBD1. Germline CDR1 reads SGHVS; CDR2 reads FNYEAQ. Unmatched junction bases numbered 9, after V lost 4 bases and J lost 0 bases. The CDR3 has 17 residues. The CDR3 bases are TGTGCCAGCAGCTCTTACCCGACAGGGGCCAGCACAGATACGCAGTATTTT. It yields the protein CASSSYPTGASTDTQYF.

The chain combines TRBV7-8 with TRBJ2-1; 10 nucleotides agree with TRBD2. Germline V gene lookup returns CDR1 SGHVS and CDR2 FQNEAQ. Germline trimming cut 1 base from V and 9 bases from J; bases unmatched to any gene: 9. This CDR3 region has 16 residues. In DNA, the CDR3 is TGTGCCAGCAGCTTAGAAGGCGCTAGCGGGAGTATTGAGCAGTTCTTC. It translates to CASSLEGASGSIEQFF. The variable domain in full, with the rest retrieved from reference TRBV7-8 and TRBJ2-1, is GAGVSQSPRYKVAKRGQDVALRCDPISGHVSLFWYQQALGQGPEFLTYFQNEAQLDKSGLPSDRFFAERPEGSVSTLKIQRTQQEDSAVYLCASSLEGASGSIEQFFGPGTRLTVL.

The CDR3 DNA reads TGTGCCAGCAGCGCTGGAGGGGCTACTGAAGCTTTCTTT. Its protein is CASSAGGATEAFF. This chain joins TRBV9 and TRBJ1-1; D might be TRBD1 (5 bases). The V end lost 3 bases, the J end lost 5 bases, and 11 bases lay between the germline ends. CDR1 SGDLS and CDR2 YYNGEE come from the germline V gene. This CDR3 has 13 amino acids.

J is TRBJ1-2 and V is TRBV19; D is ambiguous. CDR3 length: 9 residues. CDR1 and CDR2 from the germline V gene are LNHDA and SQIVND (reference sequence). Deletions cut 9 bases from V and 5 bases from J, with 4 bases between. This chain's CDR3 is CASPYGYTF. CDR3 nucleotide sequence: TGTGCCAGCCCATATGGCTACACCTTC. The full variable domain, in which reference TRBV19 and TRBJ1-2 provide the parts outside the CDR3, is DGGITQSPKYLFRKEGQNVTLSCEQNLNHDAMYWYRQDPGQGLRLIYYSQIVNDFQKGDIAEGYSVSREKKESFPLTVTSAQKNPTAFYLCASPYGYTFGSGTRLTVV.

The J gene is TRBJ1-1, the V gene TRBV28; D remains unclear. Germline CDR1 and CDR2: MDHEN and SYDVKM. This CDR3 region has 13 residues. Between the trimmed V and J ends, which lost 1 base and 1 base, there was a span of 4 bases. The CDR3: CASSLSGNTEAFF. The CDR3 coding sequence is TGTGCCAGCAGTTTATCAGGGAACACTGAAGCTTTCTTT.

This chain uses TRBV5-4 with TRBJ1-3; 9 bases map to TRBD1. The V and J ends lost 5 bases and 2 bases, in that order; junction bases with no gene match: 5. The length of the CDR3 is 15 residues. CDR1 SGHNT and CDR2 YYREEE come from the germline V gene (reference sequence). The chain's CDR3 is CASSPDRGTGNTIYF. CDR3 coding DNA: TGTGCCAGCAGTCCTGACAGGGGGACTGGAAACACCATATATTTT.

V gene TRBV11-3 combines with J gene TRBJ2-1; 7 nucleotides match TRBD2. The V segment lost 2 bases and the J segment 4 bases; nucleotides outside the gene matches: 8. Germline V lookup: CDR1 SGHNT, CDR2 YENEEA. This CDR3 spans 16 amino acids. As DNA, the CDR3 is TGTGCCAGCAGCTTAATCGGGGGAGGGACTTACAATGAGCAGTTCTTC. It encodes CASSLIGGGTYNEQFF.

Turning to this clone: Sequence at one end of the junction differs from germline and may be a read error. The rearrangement uses TRBV6-1 and TRBJ2-2; 9 bases line up with TRBD2. This CDR3 is built from 16 residues. Germline CDR1 reads MNHNS; CDR2 reads SASEGT. This CDR3 reads CASREAGGPNTGELFF. CDR3 bases: TGTGCCAGCAGAGAAGCGGGAGGTCCGAACACCGGGGAGCTGTTTTTT.

The rearrangement uses TRBV6-5 and TRBJ1-2; unclear D gene. The CDR3 totals 15 residues. Trimming stripped 7 bases from V and 4 bases from J, with 19 bases between. Per the germline V gene, CDR1 is MNHEY and CDR2 is SVGAGI. The CDR3 sequence is CASTNFLSRSYGYTF. The DNA for the CDR3 is TGTGCCAGCACCAACTTTCTAAGTAGAAGCTATGGCTACACCTTC.

This chain links TRBV5-1 with TRBJ1-4; D remains ambiguous. Looked up from germline, CDR1 is SGHRS and CDR2 is YFSETQ. The CDR3 has 14 amino acids. Between the trimmed V and J ends, which lost 4 bases and 2 bases, there was a span of 9 bases. The CDR3 region is CASSRGMTNEKLFF. DNA for the CDR3: TGCGCCAGCAGCCGAGGGATGACTAATGAAAAACTGTTTTTT. Full variable domain (remainder filled in from reference TRBV5-1 and TRBJ1-4): KAGVTQTPRYLIKTRGQQVTLSCSPISGHRSVSWYQQTPGQGLQFLFEYFSETQRNKGNFPGRFSGRQFSNSRSEMNVSTLELGDSALYLCASSRGMTNEKLFFGSGTQLSVL.

The V and J genes are TRBV5-1 and TRBJ2-3; D perhaps matches TRBD1 (6 bases). The CDR3 length is 14 residues. CDR1 and CDR2 (germline): SGHRS, YFSETQ. Trimming shortened V by 1 base and J by 3 bases, and 9 bases separated the two germline ends. The CDR3 sequence is CASSLTGLTDTQYF. CDR3 coding DNA: TGCGCCAGCAGCTTGACAGGGTTGACAGATACGCAGTATTTT.

The chain employs TRBV5-1 and TRBJ1-2; 7 bases are a match to TRBD1. With V trimmed by 5 bases and J by 1 base, 8 bases remained unmatched. The CDR3 loop spans 15 amino acids. The germline gives CDR1 SGHRS, CDR2 YFSETQ. CDR3 residues: CASSSQGGGNYGYTF. The CDR3 DNA reads TGCGCCAGCAGTTCCCAGGGGGGAGGTAACTATGGCTACACCTTC.

The chain links TRBV4-1 to TRBJ1-1; the match to TRBD1 covers 7 bases. This CDR3 comprises 15 residues. J gave up 6 bases and V 1 base, and 8 bases lay outside the gene matches. CDR1 is MGHRA, CDR2 YSYEKL, per germline. The CDR3: CASSQADRDGAEAFF. The DNA for the CDR3 is TGCGCCAGCAGCCAAGCCGACAGGGATGGGGCTGAAGCTTTCTTT.

V gene TRBV29-1 combines with J gene TRBJ2-5; possible D gene TRBD2, 5 bases. Germline values: CDR1 SQVTM, CDR2 ANQGSEA. Trimming left V 5 bases short and J 4 bases short, with 17 bases between. The CDR3 spans 14 residues. The CDR3 coding sequence is TGCAGCGTTATATTAGGCGGTGGGAGAGAGACCCAGTACTTC. This sequence encodes CSVILGGGRETQYF.

This chain uses TRBV9 with TRBJ2-2, with TRBD2 as a possible D gene (5 bases). The CDR3 sequence is 14 residues long. Trimming left V 0 bases short and J 6 bases short, with 9 bases between. The germline V gene encodes CDR1 SGDLS and CDR2 YYNGEE. CDR3 region: CASSVVSGAGELFF. The CDR3 region has the DNA TGTGCCAGCAGCGTAGTGTCCGGGGCCGGGGAGCTGTTTTTT. Complete variable domain (other parts from reference TRBV9 and TRBJ2-2): DSGVTQTPKHLITATGQRVTLRCSPRSGDLSVYWYQQSLDQGLQFLIQYYNGEERAKGNILERFSAQQFPDLHSELNLSSLELGDSALYFCASSVVSGAGELFFGEGSRLTVL.

V and J are TRBV10-1 and TRBJ1-1; the match to TRBD1 covers 7 bases. CDR1 WNHNN and CDR2 SYGVQD come from the germline V gene (reference sequence). Trimming at V came to 7 bases and at J to 3 bases, leaving 8 bases not matched to a gene. The CDR3 runs 14 residues. CDR3 region: CASITTGEDTEAFF. Here the CDR3 DNA reads TGCGCCAGCATTACTACAGGGGAGGACACTGAAGCTTTCTTT.

CDR3 loop: CASSPDFSDGYTF. The DNA of the CDR3 is TGTGCCAGCAGCCCGGACTTTTCAGATGGCTACACCTTC. The chain couples TRBV11-2 to TRBJ1-2, with unresolved D. The CDR3 is 13 residues long. The ends were cut back, 5 bases at V and 6 bases at J, with 13 bases in the middle. Germline assignment: CDR1 SGHAT and CDR2 FQNNGV.